One sample yielded the 3 T cell receptor beta chains listed below, sequenced in a study of shared clonotypes between healthy human individuals. The assay was immunoSEQ multiplex PCR, and TCRdb's table has in-frame clones only and misses some. Here the sample spans around 2,000,000 clones, 95% being singletons. Material for sequencing was naive CD4+ T cells sorted from blood. Described subset: CD45RA+ positively selected. The receptors stem from a young man in good health.

This sequence joins TRBV2 and TRBJ2-2; D is possibly TRBD2 (6 bases). The germline V gene has CDR1 SNHLY and CDR2 FYNNEI. The CDR3 totals 15 residues. With 4 bases removed from V and 2 bases from J, the gap between germline ends came to 11 bases. CDR3 in DNA: TGTGCCAGCAGTGGATCTAGCGCTAACACCGGGGAGCTGTTTTTT. This sequence encodes CASSGSSANTGELFF.

The chain couples TRBV10-3 to TRBJ1-1, with TRBD1 matching 8 bases. Unmatched junction bases numbered 6, after V lost 2 bases and J lost 4 bases. There are 15 residues in the CDR3. The germline V gene has CDR1 ENHRY and CDR2 SYGVKD. CDR3: CAISENSGGITEAFF. The DNA for the CDR3 is TGTGCCATCAGTGAGAATTCAGGGGGCATCACTGAAGCTTTCTTT.

The J gene is TRBJ2-6, the V gene TRBV4-1, with 9 bases fitting TRBD1. V trimming: 1 base; J trimming: 0 bases; junction bases outside the gene matches: 4. In germline, CDR1 is MGHRA, CDR2 YSYEKL. CDR3 length equals 18 residues. CDR3 DNA: TGCGCCAGCAGCCAAGTACGGGACAGGGTCTCTGGGGCCAACGTCCTGACTTTC. Amino acid sequence: CASSQVRDRVSGANVLTF.